This T cell receptor beta chain was recovered during a study of shared clonotypes between healthy human individuals. General study points: It was only blood that was sampled, and tissue repertoires likely differ.

In the case of this clone: The antigen remains undetermined.

Method: immunoSEQ multiplex PCR; TCRdb's copy keeps in-frame clones and lacks some. The sample carries around 690,000 clones, 80% to 95% recorded once. The CDR3 extends over 13 amino acids. Germline V gene lookup returns CDR1 SEHNR and CDR2 FQNEAQ (reference sequence). Trimming took 6 bases from V and 7 from J; bases not matched to a gene: 7. J is TRBJ1-2 and V is TRBV7-9; TRBD1 agrees at 8 bases. Material: memory CD8+ T cells from PBMCs. Described subset: CD45RO+ cells pooled with CCR7-negative TemRA cells. The source of this sequence is a man between 18 and 35 years old in good health. Some clones in this sample may be carry-over from other donors' samples. The chain's CDR3 is CASRTTTGVGYTF. The DNA for the CDR3 is TGTGCCAGCAGAACAACGACAGGGGTTGGCTACACCTTC.